The 20 T cell receptor beta chains below come from one sample, sequenced in a study of T cell responses to AZD1222 COVID-19 vaccine. TCRdb keeps only in-frame clones here, not all; method: immunoSEQ multiplex PCR. The table includes around 200,000 clones, around 93% detected once. The sample consisted of peripheral blood, taken 28 days after the second dose of the MenACWY control vaccine. Every receptor here comes from an adult who received the MenACWY meningococcal vaccine as a control.

This chain joins TRBV6-5 and TRBJ2-1, with 7 bases matching TRBD1. This CDR3 has 11 residues. With 7 bases clipped from V and 13 bases from J, the junction kept 7 bases outside the gene matches. Per germline, CDR1 MNHEY and CDR2 SVGAGI. Here the CDR3 DNA reads TGTGCCAGCACGGCGACAGGGTTTCAGTTCTTC. Protein sequence: CASTATGFQFF.

This clone was recorded once. The same CDR3 arises from other DNA sequences in this sample as well. The rearrangement joins TRBV6-5 to TRBJ1-1; no clear D gene. The CDR3 sequence is 13 residues long. V dropped 2 bases and J dropped 1 base, with 5 bases sitting between them. Germline CDR1 reads MNHEY; CDR2 reads SVGAGI. The CDR3: CASSYERNTEAFF. The DNA of the CDR3 is TGTGCCAGCAGTTACGAGCGGAACACTGAAGCTTTCTTT.

The chain joins TRBV3-1 (or the pseudogene TRBV3-2) to TRBJ1-2, with D hard to call. The CDR3 length is 12 residues. The V gene lost 0 bases and the J gene lost 8 bases, with 7 bases spanning the gap. In germline, CDR1 is LGHDT, CDR2 YNNKEL (reference sequence). The CDR3 here is CASSQERSGYTF. The CDR3 nucleotides read TGTGCCAGCAGCCAAGAGAGAAGCGGCTACACCTTC.

This rearrangement joins TRBV5-1 to TRBJ1-2, with 10 positions matching TRBD1. CDR1 SGHRS and CDR2 YFSETQ come from the germline V gene. V dropped 3 bases and J dropped 4; count of bases not matched to a gene: 9. This CDR3 spans 16 amino acids. CDR3 loop: CASSSQSGQGVYGYTF. CDR3 bases: TGCGCCAGCAGCTCCCAGTCTGGACAGGGGGTCTATGGCTACACCTTC.

V is TRBV11-2 and J is TRBJ2-2; the D gene is possibly TRBD2 (5 bases). CDR1 and CDR2 (germline): SGHAT, FQNNGV. This CDR3 contains 16 residues. V lost 5 bases and J lost 7, with 20 bases in between. The DNA for the CDR3 is TGTGCCAGCAGCCCTCGAGCGGTCACTAACGGCGGGGAGCTGTTTTTT. It specifies CASSPRAVTNGGELFF. The full variable domain, with the rest looked up from reference TRBV11-2 and TRBJ2-2, is EAGVAQSPRYKIIEKRQSVAFWCNPISGHATLYWYQQILGQGPKLLIQFQNNGVVDDSQLPKDRFSAERLKGVDSTLKIQPAKLEDSAVYLCASSPRAVTNGGELFFGEGSRLTVL.

This chain uses TRBV11-1 with TRBJ2-5; maybe TRBD2 (6 bases). The germline CDR1 and CDR2 sequences are SGHAT and FQDESV (reference sequence). V lost 3 bases and J lost 5, with 7 bases in between. The CDR3 length is 12 residues. The CDR3 DNA reads as TGTGCCAGCAGCTTTGGAGGGGAGACCCAGTACTTC. Translated: CASSFGGETQYF.

The chain carries TRBV7-9 and TRBJ2-1; tentative D call: TRBD2 (7 bases). Germline loops: CDR1 SEHNR, CDR2 FQNEAQ (reference sequence). The ends were cut back, 5 bases at V and 3 bases at J, with 14 bases in the middle. This CDR3 has 15 residues. CDR3 sequence reads: CASSPTGGLYNEQFF. The CDR3 DNA follows: TGTGCCAGCAGCCCTACGGGGGGCCTCTACAATGAGCAGTTCTTC. The complete variable domain, with remaining parts taken from reference TRBV7-9 and TRBJ2-1, reads DTGVSQNPRHKITKRGQNVTFRCDPISEHNRLYWYRQTLGQGPEFLTYFQNEAQLEKSRLLSDRFSAERPKGSFSTLEIQRTEQGDSAMYLCASSPTGGLYNEQFFGPGTRLTVL.

CDR3 DNA: TGTGCCAGCAGTTACAACACAGGTCTCGGAAACACCATATATTTT. Translating gives CASSYNTGLGNTIYF. The chain carries TRBV6-5 and TRBJ1-3, with D possibly matching TRBD1 (5 bases). Germline V CDR1 and CDR2: MNHEY, SVGAGI. The V and J ends lost 2 bases and 4 bases respectively, with 12 bases between them. CDR3 length equals 15 residues.

In its sample, this clone was seen a few times. V and J are TRBV3-1 (or the pseudogene TRBV3-2) and TRBJ1-2; 7 bases are shared with TRBD1. This CDR3 is 15 amino acids long. CDR1 and CDR2 (germline): LGHDT, YNNKEL (reference sequence). The V segment lost 4 bases and the J segment 0 bases; nucleotides outside the gene matches: 5. The CDR3 DNA reads as TGTGCCAGCAGCCGGGCAGGGGGGGCTAACTATGGCTACACCTTC. Translated: CASSRAGGANYGYTF.

This chain connects TRBV3-1 (or the pseudogene TRBV3-2) to TRBJ2-3, with 10 bases fitting TRBD2. The CDR3 contains 16 residues. V lost 1 base, J lost 7 bases, and 8 bases stayed unmatched. Germline values: CDR1 LGHDT, CDR2 YNNKEL (reference sequence). The CDR3 loop is CASSQGGQLAGNTQYF. CDR3 sequence (DNA): TGTGCCAGCAGCCAAGGGGGGCAACTAGCGGGAAATACGCAGTATTTT.

CDR3 sequence reads: CASSPRTGSTNEKLFF. The DNA of the CDR3 is TGCGCCAGCAGCCCTCGGACCGGCTCAACTAATGAAAAACTGTTTTTT. The chain combines TRBV4-1 with TRBJ1-4, with D hard to call. Germline V gene sequence: CDR1 MGHRA, CDR2 YSYEKL. The CDR3 has 16 amino acids. V shed 4 bases and J shed 0 bases, with 12 bases lying between them.

This chain connects TRBV7-8 to TRBJ2-2, with D tentatively TRBD2 (5 bases). With 2 bases removed from V and 6 bases from J, the gap between germline ends came to 13 bases. Germline lookup yields CDR1 SGHVS and CDR2 FQNEAQ. The CDR3 is 15 amino acids. This chain's CDR3 is CASSLRRTGAGELFF. Here the CDR3 DNA reads TGTGCCAGCAGCTTAAGACGGACCGGGGCCGGGGAGCTGTTTTTT.

The rearrangement uses TRBV2 and TRBJ1-2; D is undetermined. Looked up from germline, CDR1 is SNHLY and CDR2 is FYNNEI. This CDR3 spans 15 amino acids. The V end lost 2 bases, the J end lost 1 base, and 11 bases lay between the germline ends. CDR3 sequence: CASSERGGNNYGYTF. CDR3 nucleotide sequence: TGTGCCAGCAGTGAACGCGGTGGCAATAACTATGGCTACACCTTC.

The rearrangement uses TRBV12-3 or TRBV12-4 and TRBJ1-1, with D possibly matching TRBD1 (5 bases). The CDR3 extends over 13 amino acids. Trimming cost V 6 bases and J 3 bases, with 11 bases left between them. CDR3 sequence: CASSPGGDTEAFF. The CDR3 DNA reads as TGTGCCAGCAGCCCTGGGGGTGACACTGAAGCTTTCTTT.

This clone was observed once. This chain connects TRBV4-3 to TRBJ2-1; no clear D gene. Germline V lookup: CDR1 LGHNA, CDR2 YSLEER. The CDR3 spans 13 residues. The V end was cut by 4 bases, the J end by 4 bases, with 8 bases between. CDR3 amino acids: CASSRSSYNEQFF. CDR3 nucleotide sequence: TGCGCCAGCAGCCGATCCTCATACAATGAGCAGTTCTTC.

The chain carries TRBV5-6 and TRBJ1-5, with a possible D match to TRBD1 (5 bases). Germline V gives CDR1 SGHDT, CDR2 YYEEEE. The CDR3 contains 15 residues. Between the trimmed V and J ends, which lost 0 bases and 0 bases, there was a span of 7 bases. CDR3 protein: CASSLGRGSNQPQHF. The CDR3 DNA reads as TGTGCCAGCAGCTTGGGTAGGGGTAGCAATCAGCCCCAGCATTTT.

The V gene is TRBV2, the J gene TRBJ1-2; no clear D. The CDR3 consists of 13 residues. Germline V gives CDR1 SNHLY, CDR2 FYNNEI. V shed 2 bases and J shed 6 bases, with 10 bases lying between them. CDR3 sequence (DNA): TGTGCCAGCAGTGAATCCGGCCACGATGGCTACACCTTC. It codes for CASSESGHDGYTF.

The V and J genes are TRBV7-2 and TRBJ1-3; TRBD1 matches 7 bases. The V gene's germline CDR1 is SGHTA and CDR2 FQGNSA. The CDR3 is 14 residues long. V lost 6 bases and J lost 15; bases outside the gene matches: 17. This CDR3 reads CASRDTGQSLKEYF. The DNA of the CDR3 is TGTGCCAGCAGGGATACGGGACAGTCCCTCAAGGAATATTTT. Full variable domain (remainder filled in from reference TRBV7-2 and TRBJ1-3): GAGVSQSPSNKVTEKGKDVELRCDPISGHTALYWYRQSLGQGLEFLIYFQGNSAPDKSGLPSDRFSAERTGGSVSTLTIQRTQQEDSAVYLCASRDTGQSLKEYFGEGSWLTVV.

J is TRBJ2-1 and V is TRBV6-5; the D gene is possibly TRBD2 (5 bases). CDR3 length: 16 residues. Looked up from germline, CDR1 is MNHEY and CDR2 is SVGAGI. Trimming took 0 bases from V and 5 from J, leaving 14 bases between them. The CDR3 sequence: CASSYSIGLADNEQFF. In nucleotides, the CDR3 is TGTGCCAGCAGTTACTCGATAGGCCTAGCCGACAATGAGCAGTTCTTC.

V is TRBV30 and J is TRBJ1-3, with D perhaps matching TRBD1 (5 bases). The CDR3 runs to 15 residues. Germline V gives CDR1 GTSNPN, CDR2 SVGIG (reference sequence). V lost 4 bases, J lost 3 bases, and 16 bases lay in between. CDR3 sequence reads: CAWNSRGLIGNTIYF. The CDR3 nucleotides read TGTGCCTGGAATTCAAGGGGCCTAATTGGAAACACCATATATTTT.